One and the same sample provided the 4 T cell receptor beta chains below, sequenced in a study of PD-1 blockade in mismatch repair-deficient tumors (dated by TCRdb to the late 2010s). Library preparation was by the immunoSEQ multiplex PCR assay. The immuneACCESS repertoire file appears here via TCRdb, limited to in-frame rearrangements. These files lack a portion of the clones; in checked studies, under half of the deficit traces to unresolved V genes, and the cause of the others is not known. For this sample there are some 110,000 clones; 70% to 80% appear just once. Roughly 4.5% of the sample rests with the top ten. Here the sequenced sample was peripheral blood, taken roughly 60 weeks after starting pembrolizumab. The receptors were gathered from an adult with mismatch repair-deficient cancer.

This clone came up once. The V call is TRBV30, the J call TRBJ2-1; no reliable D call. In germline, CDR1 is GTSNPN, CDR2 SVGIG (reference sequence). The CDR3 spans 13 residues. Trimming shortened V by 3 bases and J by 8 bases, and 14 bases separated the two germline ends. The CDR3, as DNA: TGTGCCTGGAGCCCCTCCTATCTCGATGAGCAGTTCTTC. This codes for CAWSPSYLDEQFF.

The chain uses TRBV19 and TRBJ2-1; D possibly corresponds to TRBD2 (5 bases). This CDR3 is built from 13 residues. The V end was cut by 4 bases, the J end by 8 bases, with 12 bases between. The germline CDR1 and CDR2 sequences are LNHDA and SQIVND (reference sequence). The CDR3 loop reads CASSKAREDEQFF. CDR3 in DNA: TGTGCCAGTAGTAAAGCGAGGGAAGATGAGCAGTTCTTC.

CDR3 residues: CASSKQGAGDTQYF. CDR3 in DNA: TGTGCCAGCAGTAAACAGGGGGCGGGTGATACGCAGTATTTT. The rearrangement links TRBV6-6 to TRBJ2-3, with TRBD1 matching over 9 bases. CDR3 length: 14 amino acids. CDR1 MNHNY and CDR2 SVGAGI come from the germline V gene (reference sequence). With V trimmed by 5 bases and J by 6 bases, 6 bases remained unmatched.

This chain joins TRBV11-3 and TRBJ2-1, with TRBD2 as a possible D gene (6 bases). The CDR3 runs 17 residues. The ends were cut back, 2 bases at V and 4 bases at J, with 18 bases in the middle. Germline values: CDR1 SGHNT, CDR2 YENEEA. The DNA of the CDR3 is TGTGCCAGCAGCTTATTTCGGGAGACCACCGGGTACAATGAGCAGTTCTTC. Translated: CASSLFRETTGYNEQFF.